These 14 T cell receptor beta chains share one sample of origin, sequenced in a study of T cells after yellow fever vaccination. TCRdb re-called the 5' RACE reads through MiXCR, storing one row per CDR3 protein. This table holds 95,000 to 150,000 distinct CDR3 sequences, 7.4% found once. The sequencing here drew on CD4+ T cells sorted from PBMCs, taken less than 11 days after the first yellow fever vaccination. The origin of the receptors is a man aged 18 to 29 who received the YFV17D yellow fever vaccine.

The sample holds many counts of this clonotype. The genes are TRBV7-8 and TRBJ1-1; maybe TRBD1 (6 bases). Germline loops: CDR1 SGHVS, CDR2 FQNEAQ. This CDR3 contains 15 residues. V gave up 5 bases and J gave up 2 bases, with 15 bases separating them. CDR3 nucleotide sequence: TGTGCCAGCAGCCCCCGGCTGGACAGCAACACTGAAGCTTTCTTT. Translation gives CASSPRLDSNTEAFF. The whole variable domain, filled in from reference TRBV7-8 and TRBJ1-1, reads GAGVSQSPRYKVAKRGQDVALRCDPISGHVSLFWYQQALGQGPEFLTYFQNEAQLDKSGLPSDRFFAERPEGSVSTLKIQRTQQEDSAVYLCASSPRLDSNTEAFFGQGTRLTVV.

At least ten counts were recorded for this clonotype. The chain couples TRBV18 to TRBJ2-2; 9 bases match TRBD1. CDR1 and CDR2 (germline): KGHSH, LQKENI. This CDR3 is built from 18 residues. V dropped 3 bases and J dropped 1; count of bases not matched to a gene: 9. CDR3 sequence reads: CASSPKEQGAGNTGELFF. The CDR3 DNA sequence: TGTGCCAGCTCACCGAAGGAACAGGGGGCTGGGAACACCGGGGAGCTGTTTTTT.

This chain connects TRBV7-3 to TRBJ2-3; 9 nucleotides match TRBD1. The CDR3 spans 15 residues. Germline assignment: CDR1 SGHTA and CDR2 FQGTGA. The junction had 3 bases not matched to a gene; V was cut back by 5 bases and J by 0 bases. The DNA of the CDR3 is TGTGCCAGCAGCCCAGGGACAGGGAGCACAGATACGCAGTATTTT. Its protein product is CASSPGTGSTDTQYF.

CDR3 residues: CASRGKGLRPYEQYF. The CDR3 nucleotides are TGTGCCAGCAGGGGTAAGGGGTTGCGTCCCTACGAGCAGTACTTC. The chain uses TRBV6-5 and TRBJ2-7, with D possibly matching TRBD1 (5 bases). V shed 6 bases and J shed 2 bases, with 17 bases lying between them. Germline V gene lookup returns CDR1 MNHEY and CDR2 SVGAGI. CDR3 length: 15 residues.

This clonotype was seen ten or more times. In nucleotides, the CDR3 is TGTGCCAGCAGCCCGGGCGGGGATGGGAACACTGAAGCTTTCTTT. Translating it yields CASSPGGDGNTEAFF. The chain carries TRBV5-4 and TRBJ1-1, with D unclear. This CDR3 is 15 amino acids long. V lost 4 bases and J lost 1, with 14 bases in between. Germline assignment: CDR1 SGHNT and CDR2 YYREEE (reference sequence).

This clonotype was counted many times. This chain links TRBV2 with TRBJ2-2, with a possible D match to TRBD1 (5 bases). CDR3 size: 13 residues. V was pared by 5 bases and J by 3 bases, with 7 bases between. CDR1 is SNHLY and CDR2 is FYNNEI in the germline V gene. DNA of the CDR3: TGTGCCAGCAGTAGACAGTACACCGGGGAGCTGTTTTTT. This sequence encodes CASSRQYTGELFF.

At least ten counts were recorded for this clonotype. The J gene is TRBJ1-6, the V gene TRBV4-3, with TRBD1 as a possible D gene (6 bases). This CDR3 has 15 amino acids. The germline V gene encodes CDR1 LGHNA and CDR2 YSLEER. Deletions cut 3 bases from V and 6 bases from J, with 12 bases between. CDR3 protein: CASSQQGQLNSPLHF. The CDR3 DNA reads TGCGCCAGCAGCCAGCAAGGACAGCTTAATTCACCCCTCCACTTT.

This clonotype has at least ten counts. This chain connects TRBV5-6 to TRBJ2-1; TRBD1 is a possible D gene (6 bases). V was clipped by 3 bases and J by 1 base, with 11 bases between them. CDR3 length: 15 amino acids. Germline V lookup: CDR1 SGHDT, CDR2 YYEEEE. The DNA of the CDR3 is TGTGCCAGCAGCTGGGACATATGGTCCTACAATGAGCAGTTCTTC. Its protein product is CASSWDIWSYNEQFF.

This clonotype was found many times. The chain employs TRBV9 and TRBJ2-4; 9 bases agree with TRBD1. CDR1 is SGDLS and CDR2 is YYNGEE in the germline V gene. V lost 4 bases and J lost 8; bases outside the gene matches: 10. The CDR3 is made up of 15 amino acids. The CDR3 reads CASSPRQGVGDIQYF. CDR3 nucleotides: TGTGCCAGCAGCCCTCGACAGGGGGTAGGAGACATTCAGTACTTC.

The chain links TRBV11-2 to TRBJ2-1; D not resolved. From germline, CDR1 is SGHAT and CDR2 FQNNGV. Trimming pared 0 bases from V and 9 bases from J, leaving 9 bases between. CDR3 length equals 13 residues. CDR3 protein: CASSLDPRGEQFF. The CDR3 region has the DNA TGTGCCAGCAGCTTAGATCCACGCGGTGAGCAGTTCTTC. Supplemented by reference TRBV11-2 and TRBJ2-1, the full variable domain reads EAGVAQSPRYKIIEKRQSVAFWCNPISGHATLYWYQQILGQGPKLLIQFQNNGVVDDSQLPKDRFSAERLKGVDSTLKIQPAKLEDSAVYLCASSLDPRGEQFFGPGTRLTVL.

The gene calls are TRBV8-2 and TRBJ1-1; TRBD1 was called by the table and not checked on the DNA. TRBV8-2 is termed a pseudogene. The CDR3 has 12 residues. In DNA, the CDR3 is TGTGGGGACAGGGGGGAGAACACTGAAGCTTTCTTT. Protein: CGDRGENTEAFF.

This clonotype showed up many times. The chain is built from TRBV7-8 and TRBJ2-5; 10 bases align to TRBD2. V was pared by 0 bases and J by 5 bases, with 6 bases of the junction left unmatched. The CDR3 is 16 amino acids. In germline, CDR1 is SGHVS, CDR2 FQNEAQ. This chain's CDR3 is CASSLARLAGVETQYF. In nucleotides, the CDR3 is TGTGCCAGCAGCTTAGCGCGGCTAGCGGGGGTTGAGACCCAGTACTTC.

Regarding this clonotype: Possible read error: a much larger clone is one base away. This chain uses TRBV20-1 with TRBJ2-5; 11 bases agree with TRBD2. Germline CDR1 DFQATT, CDR2 SNEGSKA (reference sequence). The CDR3 contains 13 residues. CDR3 amino acids: CSARLAGGEAQYF. CDR3 DNA sequence: TGCAGTGCTAGACTAGCGGGGGGAGAGGCCCAGTACTTC.

There are many counts of this clonotype. The chain has TRBV5-1 and TRBJ2-5, with 7 bases aligning to TRBD1. CDR3 length: 14 residues. Unmatched junction bases numbered 2, after V lost 3 bases and J lost 0 bases. CDR1 is SGHRS and CDR2 is YFSETQ in the germline V gene. The CDR3 DNA follows: TGCGCCAGCAGCTCGGGACAGAACCAAGAGACCCAGTACTTC. Protein product: CASSSGQNQETQYF.